One and the same sample provided the 19 T cell receptor beta chains below, sequenced in a study of blood T cell repertoires in COVID-19. The assay was immunoSEQ multiplex PCR, and TCRdb's table has in-frame clones only and misses some. The sample holds 40,000 to 65,000 clones, approximately 84% seen once. The sequenced material came from peripheral blood. The receptors were sampled from a human donor in a cohort sampled during active COVID-19.

The table lists this clone with many counts. The gene calls are TRBV7-2 and TRBJ2-2, with 7 bases fitting TRBD1. The V and J ends lost 3 bases and 1 base, in that order; junction bases with no gene match: 5. CDR1 is SGHTA, CDR2 FQGNSA, per germline. There are 16 residues in the CDR3. CDR3: CASSFPRTGNTGELFF. As DNA, the CDR3 is TGTGCCAGCAGCTTCCCCAGGACAGGGAACACCGGGGAGCTGTTTTTT.

The V and J genes are TRBV19 and TRBJ1-2; D is undetermined. Germline-derived CDR1 and CDR2 are LNHDA and SQIVND (reference sequence). The CDR3 runs 12 residues. Trimming shortened V by 4 bases and J by 6 bases, and 9 bases separated the two germline ends. CDR3 sequence reads: CASSRERHGYTF. The CDR3 DNA sequence: TGTGCCAGTAGTAGGGAGAGGCATGGCTACACCTTC.

This chain joins TRBV18 and TRBJ1-5; possibly TRBD1 for D (5 bases). Germline-derived CDR1 and CDR2 are KGHSH and LQKENI. V was trimmed by 3 bases and J by 1 base, leaving 7 bases between them. The CDR3 sequence is 14 residues long. The CDR3 DNA sequence: TGTGCCAGCTCACCGGCAGGGAGCAATCAGCCCCAGCATTTT. This encodes CASSPAGSNQPQHF.

V and J are TRBV7-9 and TRBJ2-7; 7 bases line up with TRBD1. V lost 5 bases to trimming and J lost 3 bases; unmatched junction nucleotides: 13. CDR1 is SEHNR, CDR2 FQNEAQ, per germline (reference sequence). This CDR3 has 16 amino acids. CDR3 coding DNA: TGTGCCAGCAGCACCCTCCGAGACAGGGACATCTACGAGCAGTACTTC. It is translated as CASSTLRDRDIYEQYF.

This chain joins TRBV6-1 and TRBJ2-3; the D is unclear. The CDR3 contains 16 residues. Germline V gives CDR1 MNHNS, CDR2 SASEGT. V lost 2 bases and J 0 bases, leaving 12 bases between the germline ends. CDR3 amino acids: CASSEMIALSTDTQYF. Written as DNA, the CDR3 is TGTGCCAGCAGTGAAATGATAGCCCTTAGCACAGATACGCAGTATTTT.

For the CDR3, the DNA is TGTGCCAGCAGCTACGGTGGAGGGGCGGGATTTTTGCAGCCCCAGCATTTT. This gives the protein CASSYGGGAGFLQPQHF. The chain is built from TRBV5-5 and TRBJ1-5; D possibly corresponds to TRBD1 (5 bases). Germline V CDR1 and CDR2: SGHKS, YYEKEE (reference sequence). V lost 3 bases to trimming and J lost 7 bases, with 23 bases between them. This CDR3 contains 17 residues.

V is TRBV2 and J is TRBJ1-2; possibly TRBD1 for D (5 bases). The V gene's germline CDR1 is SNHLY and CDR2 FYNNEI. The CDR3 spans 14 residues. The V end lost 2 bases, the J end lost 5 bases, and 12 bases lay between the germline ends. Written as DNA, the CDR3 is TGTGCCAGCAGTGAAACAGGAGCAGGGTATGGCTACACCTTC. Amino acid sequence: CASSETGAGYGYTF. Combining the CDR3 with reference TRBV2 and TRBJ1-2 gives the whole variable domain EPEVTQTPSHQVTQMGQEVILRCVPISNHLYFYWYRQILGQKVEFLVSFYNNEISEKSEIFDDQFSVERPDGSNFTLKIRSTKLEDSAMYFCASSETGAGYGYTFGSGTRLTVV.

The rearrangement links TRBV10-3 to TRBJ1-2, with 7 bases that match TRBD1. V was pared by 2 bases and J by 2 bases, with 2 bases of the junction left unmatched. The CDR3 totals 14 residues. Germline V CDR1 and CDR2: ENHRY, SYGVKD. The CDR3 region is CAISEIQGNYGYTF. CDR3 bases: TGTGCCATCAGTGAGATACAGGGGAACTATGGCTACACCTTC.

This clone was detected only once. V gene TRBV4-1 combines with J gene TRBJ2-6; 11 bases are a match to TRBD1. The CDR3 contains 18 residues. J was trimmed by 3 bases and V by 6 bases; bases with no gene match: 10. Germline CDR1 is MGHRA and CDR2 is YSYEKL. The CDR3 region has the DNA TGCGCCAGCAGAGAACCCGGGACAGGGGGTGATGGGGCCAACGTCCTGACTTTC. Encoded protein: CASREPGTGGDGANVLTF.

This chain links TRBV7-2 with TRBJ2-5; 9 bases match TRBD2. This CDR3 has 16 amino acids. V lost 0 bases, J lost 1 base, and 3 bases stayed unmatched. The germline V gene has CDR1 SGHTA and CDR2 FQGNSA. CDR3 sequence: CASSLAQLAGQETQYF. The CDR3 DNA follows: TGTGCCAGCAGCTTAGCGCAACTAGCGGGCCAAGAGACCCAGTACTTC.

This chain joins TRBV4-3 and TRBJ1-2; D is perhaps TRBD1 (6 bases). The CDR3 sequence is 12 residues long. Trimming cost V 5 bases and J 8 bases, with 12 bases left between them. Germline loops: CDR1 LGHNA, CDR2 YSLEER. CDR3 residues: CASSSNRVGYTF. Written as DNA, the CDR3 is TGCGCCAGCAGCTCGAACAGGGTCGGCTACACCTTC.

The genes are TRBV4-3 and TRBJ2-3; the match to TRBD2 covers 7 bases. From germline, CDR1 is LGHNA and CDR2 YSLEER. The CDR3 has 17 residues. The V segment lost 0 bases and the J segment 1 base; nucleotides outside the gene matches: 7. The CDR3 loop is CASSQEPGGRGTDTQYF. The CDR3 nucleotides are TGCGCCAGCAGCCAAGAGCCGGGGGGAAGGGGCACAGATACGCAGTATTTT.

The chain carries TRBV5-6 and TRBJ1-5; 8 bases map to TRBD1. The germline CDR1 and CDR2 sequences are SGHDT and YYEEEE. V lost 1 base and J lost 7; bases outside the gene matches: 10. This CDR3 has 16 residues. The CDR3 sequence: CASSLTGGQGRQPQHF. CDR3 in DNA: TGTGCCAGCAGCTTGACCGGAGGACAGGGCCGGCAGCCCCAGCATTTT. Full variable domain (missing parts from reference TRBV5-6 and TRBJ1-5): DAGVTQSPTHLIKTRGQQVTLRCSPKSGHDTVSWYQQALGQGPQFIFQYYEEEERQRGNFPDRFSGHQFPNYSSELNVNALLLGDSALYLCASSLTGGQGRQPQHFGDGTRLSIL.

The chain joins TRBV6-2 or TRBV6-3 to TRBJ2-6; D perhaps matches TRBD1 (6 bases). The germline CDR1 and CDR2 sequences are MNHEY and SVGEGT. V lost 5 bases to trimming and J lost 0 bases, with 23 bases between them. This CDR3 has 20 residues. The chain's CDR3 is CASSRRPGHLDHSGANVLTF. For the CDR3, the DNA is TGTGCCAGCAGTCGCCGACCGGGACACCTGGACCACTCTGGGGCCAACGTCCTGACTTTC.

V is TRBV19 and J is TRBJ2-6; D is unresolved. In germline, CDR1 is LNHDA, CDR2 SQIVND (reference sequence). The CDR3 is 15 residues long. V was clipped by 3 bases and J by 0 bases, with 6 bases between them. CDR3 region: CASSITSSGANVLTF. The DNA for the CDR3 is TGTGCCAGTAGTATCACAAGCTCTGGGGCCAACGTCCTGACTTTC.

This clone showed up just once. The chain recombines TRBV18 with TRBJ1-5, with D possibly matching TRBD1 (5 bases). Germline V gives CDR1 KGHSH, CDR2 LQKENI. Trimming left V 6 bases short and J 2 bases short, with 14 bases between. CDR3 length: 15 residues. In DNA, the CDR3 is TGTGCCAGCTCCCCCGGGGGGGGAGGCAATCAGCCCCAGCATTTT. Translation gives CASSPGGGGNQPQHF.

This sequence joins TRBV19 and TRBJ2-2; 15 bases map to TRBD2. J was trimmed by 1 base and V by 1 base; bases with no gene match: 4. Germline V gives CDR1 LNHDA, CDR2 SQIVND (reference sequence). The CDR3 totals 19 residues. The CDR3 loop reads CASSIGTSGGAWNTGELFF. The CDR3 nucleotides are TGTGCCAGTAGTATAGGGACTAGCGGGGGGGCCTGGAACACCGGGGAGCTGTTTTTT.

This clone was seen a handful of times. The chain couples TRBV7-8 to TRBJ2-1; D is uncertain. This CDR3 region has 15 residues. V lost 5 bases and J lost 2, with 13 bases in between. Germline V gives CDR1 SGHVS, CDR2 FQNEAQ. The CDR3 DNA reads TGTGCCAGCAGCATATTAGTCAGGCCCTACAATGAGCAGTTCTTC. Protein sequence: CASSILVRPYNEQFF.

The CDR3 loop is CASTQQGNGYTF. CDR3 sequence (DNA): TGTGCCAGCACTCAACAGGGGAATGGCTACACCTTC. The chain recombines TRBV7-9 with TRBJ1-2; TRBD1 agrees at 7 bases. V lost 7 bases, J lost 6 bases, and 5 bases stayed unmatched. This CDR3 comprises 12 residues. The germline V gene has CDR1 SEHNR and CDR2 FQNEAQ (reference sequence).